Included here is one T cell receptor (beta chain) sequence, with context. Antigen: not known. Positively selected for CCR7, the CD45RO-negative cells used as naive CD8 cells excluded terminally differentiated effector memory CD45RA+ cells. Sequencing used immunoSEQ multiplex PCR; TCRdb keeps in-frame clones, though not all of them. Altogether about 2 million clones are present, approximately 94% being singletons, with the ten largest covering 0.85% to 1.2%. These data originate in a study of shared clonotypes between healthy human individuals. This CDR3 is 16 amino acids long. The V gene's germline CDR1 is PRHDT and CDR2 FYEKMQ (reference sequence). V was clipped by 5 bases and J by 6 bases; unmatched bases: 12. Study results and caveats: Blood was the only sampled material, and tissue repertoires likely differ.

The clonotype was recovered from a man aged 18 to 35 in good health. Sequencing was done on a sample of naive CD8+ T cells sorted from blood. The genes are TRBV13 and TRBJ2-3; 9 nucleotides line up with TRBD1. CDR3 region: CASSEWTGVDSDTQYF. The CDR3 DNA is TGTGCCAGCAGCGAATGGACAGGGGTGGATAGCGATACGCAGTATTTT.